This TCR beta chain is drawn from a study of blood T cell repertoires in COVID-19. Study-wide context: Spain, Italy and the United States supplied samples that represented acute and convalescent COVID-19. Sample material is recorded as cDNA or gDNA derived from T cells, B-cell-depleted T cells, or PBMCs.

The V gene lost 5 bases and the J gene lost 1 base, with 10 bases spanning the gap. The CDR3 sequence is 14 residues long. Per germline, CDR1 SGHAT and CDR2 FQNNGV. Cohort placement rested on clinical history that participants reported themselves. How the authors handled the data: Reference gene primer amplification in the assay estimated nucleated cell counts. Sequenced by immunoSEQ multiplex PCR; TCRdb stores in-frame clones only, minus some. From that table come the V and J calls and clone size; the DNA was used to work out D and trimming. The data contain about 310,000 clones, nearly 90% of them seen just once; the ten biggest clones take up about a tenth.

Specimen: PBMCs or T cells enriched from blood (not recorded which). This TCR came from a woman younger than 45 who had recovered from COVID-19. V usage is TRBV11-2 and J usage is TRBJ2-3; D is unresolved. CDR3 sequence reads: CASSRRLGTDTQYF. The CDR3 region has the DNA TGTGCCAGCAGCCGTAGACTGGGCACAGATACGCAGTATTTT.